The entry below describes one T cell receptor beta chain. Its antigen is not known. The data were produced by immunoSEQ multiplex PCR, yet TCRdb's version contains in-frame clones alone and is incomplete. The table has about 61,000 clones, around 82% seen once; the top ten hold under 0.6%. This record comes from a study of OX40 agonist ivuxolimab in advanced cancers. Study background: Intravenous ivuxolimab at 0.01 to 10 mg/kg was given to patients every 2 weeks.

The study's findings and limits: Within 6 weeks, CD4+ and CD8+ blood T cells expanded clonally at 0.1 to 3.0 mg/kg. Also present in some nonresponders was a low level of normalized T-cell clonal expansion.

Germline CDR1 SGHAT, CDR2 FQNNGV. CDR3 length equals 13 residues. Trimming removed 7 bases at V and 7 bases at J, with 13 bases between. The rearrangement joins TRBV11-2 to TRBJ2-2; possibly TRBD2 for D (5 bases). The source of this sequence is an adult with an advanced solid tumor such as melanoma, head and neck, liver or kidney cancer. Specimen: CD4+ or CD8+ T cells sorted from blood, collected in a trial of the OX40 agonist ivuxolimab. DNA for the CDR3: TGTGCCAGCATCTCGCGGGCCCACGGGGAGCTGTTTTTT. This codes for CASISRAHGELFF.